These 29 T cell receptor beta chains were all obtained from the same sample, sequenced in a study of cytomegalovirus exposure and HLA in healthy donors (dated by TCRdb to the late 2010s). Library preparation used the immunoSEQ multiplex PCR assay. A mixture of 60 forward primers for TCR Vbeta segments and 13 reverse primers for TCR Jbeta segments was used in the multiplex PCR. Not all clones reach the TCRdb copy of this immuneACCESS table, which keeps in-frame sequences only. Checked studies attribute under half of the gap to unresolved V genes and leave the rest unexplained. Within this sample are 150,000 or so clones, with approximately 84% of them counted one time only. The top ten hold around 1.5% of the sample. The sequencing input was PBMCs. Every receptor here comes from a man aged 25 to 40 in good health and CMV-seropositive.

The chain joins TRBV2 to TRBJ2-1; 10 bases fit TRBD1. This CDR3 has 18 amino acids. Germline V gene lookup returns CDR1 SNHLY and CDR2 FYNNEI. With 2 bases clipped from V and 0 bases from J, the junction kept 7 bases outside the gene matches. Written as DNA, the CDR3 is TGTGCCAGCAGTGAACAGGGGGGACAGGGGATCTCCTACAATGAGCAGTTCTTC. Its translation is CASSEQGGQGISYNEQFF.

The chain links TRBV2 to TRBJ2-7, with D possibly being TRBD1 (6 bases). The CDR3 loop spans 12 amino acids. CDR1 is SNHLY, CDR2 FYNNEI, per germline. Trimming pared 8 bases from V and 5 bases from J, leaving 13 bases between. The CDR3 loop reads CASGETGNEQYF. The DNA for the CDR3 is TGTGCCAGCGGGGAAACAGGGAACGAGCAGTACTTC.

This clone was seen a handful of times. The V gene is TRBV7-2, the J gene TRBJ1-1; D unclear. CDR1 and CDR2 (germline): SGHTA, FQGNSA. The CDR3 contains 11 residues. With 3 bases removed from V and 3 bases from J, the gap between germline ends came to 2 bases. The CDR3 here is CASSFDTEAFF. In DNA form, the CDR3 reads TGTGCCAGCAGCTTCGACACTGAAGCTTTCTTT.

This chain links TRBV6-1 with TRBJ1-2, with 7 nucleotides matching TRBD1. After removal of 5 bases from V and 7 bases from J, the junction contained 7 bases not matched to a gene. Germline CDR1 reads MNHNS; CDR2 reads SASEGT. The CDR3 spans 13 residues. The CDR3: CASSRQGWGGYTF. DNA of the CDR3: TGTGCCAGCAGTAGACAGGGATGGGGTGGCTACACCTTC.

This clone was picked up one time. The V call is TRBV5-1, the J call TRBJ2-5; tentative D call: TRBD2 (5 bases). The DNA end lines up better with TRBJ2-7; the J call may be wrong. The length of the CDR3 is 16 residues. The germline CDR1 and CDR2 sequences are SGHRS and YFSETQ. Written as DNA, the CDR3 is TGCGCCAGCAGCTTGGCTGTGGGCGGGCCCTCCTACGAGCAGTACTTC. Amino acids: CASSLAVGGPSYEQYF.

The chain is built from TRBV30 and TRBJ2-3, with TRBD2 matching 15 bases. The germline V gene has CDR1 GTSNPN and CDR2 SVGIG (reference sequence). This CDR3 has 15 amino acids. Unmatched junction bases numbered 8, after V lost 5 bases and J lost 8 bases. The CDR3 here is CAWEGLAGGLGTQYF. The DNA for the CDR3 is TGTGCCTGGGAAGGACTAGCGGGGGGGCTGGGTACGCAGTATTTT.

The chain is built from TRBV6-5 and TRBJ2-2; TRBD1 matches 11 bases. Germline V gene data show CDR1 as MNHEY and CDR2 as SVGAGI. The CDR3 extends over 15 amino acids. Unmatched junction bases numbered 3, after V lost 4 bases and J lost 5 bases. CDR3 in amino acids: CASSSDRGPTGELFF. Here the CDR3 DNA reads TGTGCCAGCAGTTCGGACAGGGGGCCGACCGGGGAGCTGTTTTTT.

Details on this clone: A read error may account for a junction end that differs from germline. The chain couples TRBV7-9 to TRBJ1-1; D not resolved. This CDR3 is 13 amino acids long. Germline assignment: CDR1 SEHNR and CDR2 FQNEAQ (reference sequence). In DNA form, the CDR3 reads TGTTCCAGCAGCCTGCTCGGGAACACTGAAGCTTTCTTT. Protein product: CSSSLLGNTEAFF.

The chain recombines TRBV6-1 with TRBJ2-2; unclear D gene. Germline-derived CDR1 and CDR2 are MNHNS and SASEGT. V was cut by 5 bases and J by 0 bases, with 10 bases left in between. The CDR3 sequence is 15 residues long. The CDR3 coding sequence is TGTGCCAGCAGTCCTGGCACCCCGAACACCGGGGAGCTGTTTTTT. Residues: CASSPGTPNTGELFF.

The chain links TRBV29-1 to TRBJ1-2; 7 bases agree with TRBD1. This CDR3 spans 14 amino acids. From germline, CDR1 is SQVTM and CDR2 ANQGSEA. V trimming: 4 bases; J trimming: 3 bases; junction bases outside the gene matches: 8. The CDR3 DNA follows: TGCAGCGTTGGAGGGGGCACACTCGACTATGGCTACACCTTC. Encoded protein: CSVGGGTLDYGYTF.

This sequence joins TRBV6-1 and TRBJ2-7, with 8 bases identical to TRBD1. This CDR3 spans 18 amino acids. V lost 2 bases, J lost 4 bases, and 16 bases stayed unmatched. The germline V gene encodes CDR1 MNHNS and CDR2 SASEGT. In nucleotides, the CDR3 is TGTGCCAGCAGTGAAATGAAACAGGGGGTCTGGGTTCATTACGAGCAGTACTTC. Translation gives CASSEMKQGVWVHYEQYF.

About this clone itself: Additional DNA sequences in this sample encode the identical CDR3. This chain uses TRBV4-2 with TRBJ2-5; tentatively, D is TRBD2 (5 bases). The CDR3 consists of 13 residues. V lost 1 base to trimming and J lost 2 bases, with 5 bases between them. Germline V CDR1 and CDR2: LGHNA, YNFKEQ. Written as DNA, the CDR3 is TGTGCCAGCAGCCAAGGCGGGCAAGAGACCCAGTACTTC. Its protein is CASSQGGQETQYF.

The rearrangement links TRBV19 to TRBJ2-1, with D uncertain. Germline V CDR1 and CDR2: LNHDA, SQIVND (reference sequence). CDR3 length equals 14 residues. The V end lost 11 bases, the J end lost 4 bases, and 18 bases lay between the germline ends. CDR3 in amino acids: CASQVGDIYNEQFF. For the CDR3, the DNA is TGTGCCTCCCAAGTCGGCGACATATACAATGAGCAGTTCTTC.

The chain links TRBV19 to TRBJ1-5, with D tentatively TRBD1 (5 bases). The CDR3 loop spans 13 amino acids. In germline, CDR1 is LNHDA, CDR2 SQIVND (reference sequence). V was trimmed by 9 bases and J by 7 bases, leaving 16 bases between them. The CDR3 here is CASSEGRRQPQHF. In DNA, the CDR3 is TGTGCCAGCTCGGAGGGGAGACGACAGCCCCAGCATTTT. The variable domain in full, with the rest retrieved from reference TRBV19 and TRBJ1-5, is DGGITQSPKYLFRKEGQNVTLSCEQNLNHDAMYWYRQDPGQGLRLIYYSQIVNDFQKGDIAEGYSVSREKKESFPLTVTSAQKNPTAFYLCASSEGRRQPQHFGDGTRLSIL.

V is TRBV19 and J is TRBJ1-6; D possibly corresponds to TRBD1 (6 bases). V was trimmed by 6 bases and J by 9 bases, leaving 15 bases between them. The CDR3 covers 14 residues. Germline CDR1 reads LNHDA; CDR2 reads SQIVND (reference sequence). CDR3 in DNA: TGTGCCAGTAGGGCGACAGGATGGGGTTCACCCCTCCACTTT. This sequence encodes CASRATGWGSPLHF.

This clone was recorded only once. V and J are TRBV6-5 and TRBJ1-1, with unresolved D. Germline V gene sequence: CDR1 MNHEY, CDR2 SVGAGI. V was clipped by 7 bases and J by 3 bases, with 12 bases between them. This CDR3 is 13 amino acids long. The CDR3 DNA reads TGTGCCAGCACCTTTGACGGGGACACTGAAGCTTTCTTT. Its translation is CASTFDGDTEAFF.

The count of this clone is one. The rearrangement joins TRBV28 to TRBJ2-5; a weak D match, TRBD1 (5 bases). The V gene lost 5 bases and the J gene lost 4 bases, with 20 bases spanning the gap. The CDR3 contains 16 residues. Per germline, CDR1 MDHEN and CDR2 SYDVKM. The CDR3 nucleotides read TGTGCCAGCAGTATCCAAGCAGGGAAAAGGGGAGAGACCCAGTACTTC. It yields the protein CASSIQAGKRGETQYF.

This clone was detected a few times. This chain joins TRBV14 and TRBJ1-2; 10 positions match TRBD1. V shed 3 bases, J shed 4 bases, and the junction held 5 bases outside the gene matches. This CDR3 contains 15 residues. The germline V gene has CDR1 SGHDN and CDR2 FVKESK. In DNA form, the CDR3 reads TGTGCCAGCAGCCAGATGACAGGGGGCAGCTATGGCTACACCTTC. It specifies CASSQMTGGSYGYTF. The whole variable domain, remainder taken from reference TRBV14 and TRBJ1-2, is EAGVTQFPSHSVIEKGQTVTLRCDPISGHDNLYWYRRVMGKEIKFLLHFVKESKQDESGMPNNRFLAERTGGTYSTLKVQPAELEDSGVYFCASSQMTGGSYGYTFGSGTRLTVV.

The chain links TRBV5-1 to TRBJ1-1; TRBD1 matches at 9 bases. V trimming: 2 bases; J trimming: 3 bases; junction bases outside the gene matches: 8. The CDR3 has 16 residues. CDR1 is SGHRS and CDR2 is YFSETQ in the germline V gene. The CDR3 sequence is CASSLTRDREDTEAFF. For the CDR3, the DNA is TGCGCCAGCAGCTTAACCCGGGACAGGGAGGACACTGAAGCTTTCTTT.

This chain links TRBV7-2 with TRBJ2-3; 14 nucleotides match TRBD2. The J segment lost 5 bases and the V segment lost 5 bases, leaving 6 bases of the junction unmatched. The CDR3 spans 16 residues. The germline V gene encodes CDR1 SGHTA and CDR2 FQGNSA. CDR3 loop: CASSITGTSGGDTQYF. The CDR3 DNA reads TGTGCCAGCAGCATAACCGGGACTAGCGGGGGAGATACGCAGTATTTT.

V usage is TRBV6-6 and J usage is TRBJ2-1, with 7 positions matching TRBD1. The V gene's germline CDR1 is MNHNY and CDR2 SVGAGI (reference sequence). V lost 6 bases and J lost 0; bases outside the gene matches: 8. This CDR3 has 16 residues. The CDR3 loop reads CASRLGTESSYNEQFF. The DNA for the CDR3 is TGTGCCAGCAGACTCGGGACAGAGAGCTCCTACAATGAGCAGTTCTTC.

In its sample, this clone was seen once. This chain joins TRBV11-2 and TRBJ2-3; either TRBD1 or TRBD2 may supply D (6 bases each). V was cut by 5 bases and J by 5 bases, with 17 bases left in between. Germline-derived CDR1 and CDR2 are SGHAT and FQNNGV. The CDR3 is made up of 15 amino acids. The CDR3 region has the DNA TGTGCCAGCAGCCTAGCGTTACAGGGTGAAGATACGCAGTATTTT. Protein sequence: CASSLALQGEDTQYF.

This clone was recorded a few times. This chain uses TRBV6-1 with TRBJ1-5, with 9 bases that match TRBD1. The germline V gene encodes CDR1 MNHNS and CDR2 SASEGT. The CDR3 runs 14 residues. V dropped 6 bases and J dropped 4; count of bases not matched to a gene: 4. Here the CDR3 reads CASSGTGKNQPQHF. CDR3 nucleotide sequence: TGTGCCAGCAGCGGGACAGGGAAAAATCAGCCCCAGCATTTT.

The chain joins TRBV27 to TRBJ2-3; the D gene is possibly TRBD2 (5 bases). Trimming removed 10 bases at V and 5 bases at J, with 19 bases between. CDR3 size: 14 residues. In germline, CDR1 is MNHEY, CDR2 SMNVEV (reference sequence). CDR3 DNA sequence: TGTGCCACTATGGAAGCGGATAGACTAGATACGCAGTATTTT. It translates to CATMEADRLDTQYF.

The genes are TRBV18 and TRBJ1-2; TRBD1 matches 7 bases. In germline, CDR1 is KGHSH, CDR2 LQKENI. V trimming: 3 bases; J trimming: 6 bases; junction bases outside the gene matches: 4. This CDR3 is built from 13 residues. CDR3 in amino acids: CASSPRDSHGYTF. In DNA, the CDR3 is TGTGCCAGCTCACCCCGGGACAGTCATGGCTACACCTTC.

This sequence joins TRBV19 and TRBJ2-2; TRBD2 aligns across 7 bases. CDR1 is LNHDA and CDR2 is SQIVND in the germline V gene (reference sequence). CDR3 length equals 15 residues. Trimming took 4 bases from V and 1 from J; bases not matched to a gene: 3. The CDR3 region has the DNA TGTGCCAGTAGTAAGAAGCGGGAGAACACCGGGGAGCTGTTTTTT. As protein: CASSKKRENTGELFF.

This clone occurred a few times. J is TRBJ1-1 and V is TRBV10-3; D gene unclear. The V end was cut by 7 bases, the J end by 7 bases, with 19 bases between. The germline V gene encodes CDR1 ENHRY and CDR2 SYGVKD. This CDR3 spans 14 amino acids. CDR3 in amino acids: CAIKDGPANYEAFF. CDR3 sequence (DNA): TGTGCCATCAAGGATGGTCCGGCAAACTATGAAGCTTTCTTT.

The chain is built from TRBV10-3 and TRBJ2-3; the D gene is possibly TRBD2 (6 bases). Trimming pared 4 bases from V and 0 bases from J, leaving 14 bases between. Germline V gives CDR1 ENHRY, CDR2 SYGVKD. This CDR3 region has 16 residues. CDR3 nucleotide sequence: TGTGCCATCAGTGTATCCGGGACTGGAAGCACAGATACGCAGTATTTT. Encoded protein: CAISVSGTGSTDTQYF.

This clone was counted only a few times. This chain links TRBV5-1 with TRBJ2-1, with 12 bases matching TRBD2. The V gene end was trimmed by 5 bases and the J gene end by 6 bases; junction bases not matched to a gene: 6. Germline assignment: CDR1 SGHRS and CDR2 YFSETQ. The CDR3 runs to 15 residues. CDR3 coding DNA: TGCGCCAGCAGTTCGACTAGCGGGGGAGGCAATGAGCAGTTCTTC. Protein product: CASSSTSGGGNEQFF.